This T cell receptor (beta chain) was obtained from a study of early stage breast cancer tumors. V shed 3 bases, J shed 0 bases, and the junction held 7 bases outside the gene matches. CDR3 length: 19 amino acids. Germline V gives CDR1 LNHDA, CDR2 SQIVND (reference sequence). Method: immunoSEQ multiplex PCR; TCRdb's copy keeps in-frame clones and lacks some. In the table there are 20,000 to 25,000 clones, more than 75% of which are singletons. The chain combines TRBV19 with TRBJ2-1, with TRBD2 identical over 14 bases. The sample taken for sequencing was blood. The TCR originated in a person between 55 and 69 years old with breast cancer. The CDR3 coding sequence is TGTGCCAGTAGTATGTGGAGACTAGCGGGAGGGAACTCCTACAATGAGCAGTTCTTC. Its protein is CASSMWRLAGGNSYNEQFF.